This passage covers 16 T cell receptor beta chains from one sample sequenced in a study of T cells after yellow fever vaccination. Each CDR3 protein is one row after TCRdb ran MiXCR on the 5' RACE reads. The repertoire holds about 630,000 distinct CDR3 sequences, with approximately 13% as singletons. Sequenced material: PBMCs, taken on the day of the yellow fever booster vaccination. Receptors were obtained from a man younger than 40 who received the YFV17D yellow fever vaccine.

The rearrangement uses TRBV15 and TRBJ2-7, with D maybe TRBD1 (5 bases). Per germline, CDR1 LNHNV and CDR2 YYDKDF (reference sequence). The CDR3 length is 13 residues. V lost 1 base to trimming and J lost 4 bases, with 8 bases between them. This CDR3 is CATSRAGIYEQYF. The CDR3 coding sequence is TGTGCCACCAGCAGAGCAGGGATTTACGAGCAGTACTTC.

This clonotype occurred a few times. V is TRBV7-2 and J is TRBJ2-7; 8 nucleotides line up with TRBD1. Trimming removed 1 base from V and 4 bases from J; junction bases left unmatched: 6. This CDR3 comprises 15 residues. Germline V gives CDR1 SGHTA, CDR2 FQGNSA. The CDR3 spells CASSLVSGGSYEQYF. DNA of the CDR3: TGTGCCAGCAGCTTAGTCTCAGGGGGCAGTTACGAGCAGTACTTC.

This clonotype was seen a handful of times. This chain joins TRBV29-1 and TRBJ2-1, with a tentative D call TRBD2 (6 bases). V was pared by 5 bases and J by 7 bases, with 18 bases between. Germline V CDR1 and CDR2: SQVTM, ANQGSEA. The CDR3 covers 14 residues. Here the CDR3 reads CSVYVRDPWNEQFF. Here the CDR3 DNA reads TGCAGCGTTTATGTGCGGGATCCATGGAATGAGCAGTTCTTC.

This clonotype came up a few times. This chain connects TRBV29-1 to TRBJ1-3; D gene unclear. In germline, CDR1 is SQVTM, CDR2 ANQGSEA. The CDR3 totals 13 residues. Trimming shortened V by 6 bases and J by 4 bases, and 13 bases separated the two germline ends. CDR3 sequence (DNA): TGCAGCGTCTCCAAGGATTCAGGAAACACCATATATTTT. Encoded protein: CSVSKDSGNTIYF.

This clonotype was counted a few times. The chain has TRBV28 and TRBJ2-7, with TRBD2 as a possible D gene (6 bases). The CDR3 is 12 residues long. With 8 bases removed from V and 6 bases from J, the gap between germline ends came to 14 bases. In germline, CDR1 is MDHEN, CDR2 SYDVKM. CDR3 bases: TGTGCCAGCGGACTATGGGGTCGCGAGCAGTACTTC. Translated: CASGLWGREQYF.

This clonotype was seen a handful of times. This rearrangement joins TRBV6-2 or TRBV6-3 to TRBJ1-2; 8 bases map to TRBD1. Per germline, CDR1 MNHEY and CDR2 SVGEGT. CDR3 length: 16 amino acids. V trimming: 7 bases; J trimming: 6 bases; junction bases outside the gene matches: 16. Here the CDR3 DNA reads TGTGCCAGCACCCGATCCGGGACAGGAATGATTCATGGCTACACCTTC. This translates into CASTRSGTGMIHGYTF.

This clonotype has more than one count but fewer than ten. This chain joins TRBV30 and TRBJ2-3; D gene unclear. V was shortened by 1 base and J by 3 bases, with 11 bases between the two germline ends. Germline V CDR1 and CDR2: GTSNPN, SVGIG (reference sequence). CDR3 length: 14 amino acids. CDR3 sequence reads: CAWSDPSGTDTQYF. Here the CDR3 DNA reads TGTGCCTGGAGTGACCCGTCTGGGACAGATACGCAGTATTTT.

V usage is TRBV20-1 and J usage is TRBJ2-4; 9 nucleotides match TRBD1. The V gene's germline CDR1 is DFQATT and CDR2 SNEGSKA (reference sequence). Germline trimming cut 5 bases from V and 6 bases from J; bases unmatched to any gene: 8. The CDR3 is 14 amino acids. Here the CDR3 DNA reads TGCAGTGCTGGGATACCGGGACAGGGAAACATTCAGTACTTC. This sequence encodes CSAGIPGQGNIQYF.

The chain joins TRBV15 to TRBJ2-6; no reliable D call. CDR1 is LNHNV, CDR2 YYDKDF, per germline (reference sequence). Deletions cut 2 bases from V and 1 base from J, with 3 bases between. The CDR3 extends over 14 amino acids. CDR3 in amino acids: CATSRRSGANVLTF. In DNA, the CDR3 is TGTGCCACCAGCAGACGGTCTGGGGCCAACGTCCTGACTTTC.

The CDR3 reads CASSQTAGTSGSYEQYF. CDR3 DNA: TGTGCCAGCAGCCAAACCGCCGGGACTAGCGGCTCCTACGAGCAGTACTTC. The chain has TRBV4-2 and TRBJ2-7; 11 bases are a match to TRBD2. The trim removed 2 bases at V and 0 bases at J, leaving 6 bases unmatched. CDR1 is LGHNA and CDR2 is YNFKEQ in the germline V gene. The CDR3 is made up of 17 amino acids.

This clonotype has at least ten counts. This chain connects TRBV30 to TRBJ2-6; 8 positions match TRBD1. CDR1 is GTSNPN and CDR2 is SVGIG in the germline V gene (reference sequence). V lost 4 bases and J lost 4; bases outside the gene matches: 6. The CDR3 length is 15 residues. The CDR3 protein is CAWTPRGLGANVLTF. CDR3 DNA: TGTGCCTGGACTCCCAGGGGGCTCGGGGCCAACGTCCTGACTTTC.

This clonotype has at least ten counts. The V gene is TRBV11-1, the J gene TRBJ2-5; the match to TRBD1 covers 8 bases. Germline trimming cut 5 bases from V and 0 bases from J; bases unmatched to any gene: 5. Germline V gene data show CDR1 as SGHAT and CDR2 as FQDESV (reference sequence). CDR3 length equals 15 residues. The CDR3 sequence: CASSQGTGYQETQYF. As DNA, the CDR3 is TGTGCCAGCAGCCAGGGGACAGGATACCAAGAGACCCAGTACTTC.

This clonotype was seen repeatedly, ten times or more. V and J are TRBV12-3 or TRBV12-4 and TRBJ2-2; TRBD2 agrees at 9 bases. The CDR3 spans 15 residues. The J segment lost 9 bases and the V segment lost 7 bases, leaving 12 bases of the junction unmatched. In nucleotides, the CDR3 is TGTGCCAGCACCGACAGGGCTAGCGGGATCCGGGAGCTGTTTTTT. Translating it yields CASTDRASGIRELFF.

The genes are TRBV27 and TRBJ1-2, with D unresolved. V lost 2 bases, J lost 5 bases, and 9 bases lay in between. Germline V gene sequence: CDR1 MNHEY, CDR2 SMNVEV (reference sequence). The CDR3 length is 13 residues. The CDR3 DNA reads TGTGCCAGCAGTTTAGGCCCTGGGTATGGCTACACCTTC. Protein sequence: CASSLGPGYGYTF.

The CDR3 DNA is TGTGCCAGCAGCTCTTTCGACCAGGGGACAGATACGCAGTATTTT. Translated, it gives CASSSFDQGTDTQYF. V and J are TRBV5-4 and TRBJ2-3; D might be TRBD1 (6 bases). Germline values: CDR1 SGHNT, CDR2 YYREEE (reference sequence). V lost 3 bases, J lost 3 bases, and 14 bases lay in between. The CDR3 runs to 15 residues.

The chain uses TRBV5-1 and TRBJ2-1, with 10 bases identical to TRBD2. Germline CDR1 and CDR2: SGHRS and YFSETQ. The CDR3 loop spans 15 amino acids. The V segment lost 3 bases and the J segment 8 bases; nucleotides outside the gene matches: 8. CDR3 coding DNA: TGCGCCAGCAGCTCAATAGCGGGAGGAGCCTATGAGCAGTTCTTC. Its translation: CASSSIAGGAYEQFF.